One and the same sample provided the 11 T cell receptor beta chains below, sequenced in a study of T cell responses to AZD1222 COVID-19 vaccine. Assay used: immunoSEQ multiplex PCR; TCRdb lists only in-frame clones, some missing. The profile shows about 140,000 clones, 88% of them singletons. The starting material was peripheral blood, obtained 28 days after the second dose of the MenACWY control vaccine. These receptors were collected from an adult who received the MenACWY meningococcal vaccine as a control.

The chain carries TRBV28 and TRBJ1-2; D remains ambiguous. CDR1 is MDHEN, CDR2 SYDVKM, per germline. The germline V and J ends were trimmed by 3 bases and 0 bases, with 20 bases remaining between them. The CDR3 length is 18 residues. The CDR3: CASSFVAGEGSANYGYTF. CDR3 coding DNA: TGTGCCAGCAGTTTTGTGGCCGGGGAAGGATCTGCTAACTATGGCTACACCTTC.

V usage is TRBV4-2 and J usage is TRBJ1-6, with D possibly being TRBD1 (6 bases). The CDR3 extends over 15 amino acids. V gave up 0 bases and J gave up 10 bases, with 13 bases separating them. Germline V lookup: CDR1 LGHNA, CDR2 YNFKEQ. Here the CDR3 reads CASSQDFGGSSPLHF. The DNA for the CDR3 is TGTGCCAGCAGCCAAGATTTCGGGGGCAGCTCACCCCTCCACTTT.

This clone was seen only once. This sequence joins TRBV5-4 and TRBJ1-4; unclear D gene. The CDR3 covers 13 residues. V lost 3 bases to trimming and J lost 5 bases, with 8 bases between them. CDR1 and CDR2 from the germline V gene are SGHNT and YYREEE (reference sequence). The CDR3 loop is CASSSAPNEKLFF. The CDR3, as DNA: TGTGCCAGCAGCTCGGCTCCAAATGAAAAACTGTTTTTT.

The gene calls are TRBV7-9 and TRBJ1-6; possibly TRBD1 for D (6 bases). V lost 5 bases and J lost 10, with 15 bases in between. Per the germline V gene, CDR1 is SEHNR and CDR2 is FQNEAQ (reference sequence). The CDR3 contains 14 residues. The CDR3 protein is CASSPVQGRSPLHF. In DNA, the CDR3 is TGTGCCAGCAGCCCTGTGCAGGGGAGGTCACCCCTCCACTTT.

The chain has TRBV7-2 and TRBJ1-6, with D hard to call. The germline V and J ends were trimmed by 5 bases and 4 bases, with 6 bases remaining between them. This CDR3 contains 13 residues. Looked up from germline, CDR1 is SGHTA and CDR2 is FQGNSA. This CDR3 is CASSDLYNSPLHF. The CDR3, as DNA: TGTGCCAGCAGCGATCTGTATAATTCACCCCTCCACTTT.

CDR3 loop: CASSLTPNGQETQYF. CDR3 nucleotide sequence: TGTGCCAGCAGCTTAACCCCGAACGGACAAGAGACCCAGTACTTC. This chain uses TRBV7-9 with TRBJ2-5, with unresolved D. The CDR3 is made up of 15 amino acids. Trimming stripped 2 bases from V and 2 bases from J, with 12 bases between. CDR1 and CDR2 (germline): SEHNR, FQNEAQ (reference sequence).

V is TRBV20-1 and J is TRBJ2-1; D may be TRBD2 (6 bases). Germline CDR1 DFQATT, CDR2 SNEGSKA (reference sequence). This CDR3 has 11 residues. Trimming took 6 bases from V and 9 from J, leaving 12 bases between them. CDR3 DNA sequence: TGCAGTGCAGCGGGCCGGGGTGAGCAGTTCTTC. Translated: CSAAGRGEQFF.

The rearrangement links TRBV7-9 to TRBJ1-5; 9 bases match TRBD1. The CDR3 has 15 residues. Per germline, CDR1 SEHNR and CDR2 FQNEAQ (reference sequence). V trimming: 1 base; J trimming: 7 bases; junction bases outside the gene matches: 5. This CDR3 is CASSLGTGANQPQHF. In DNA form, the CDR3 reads TGTGCCAGCAGCTTAGGGACAGGGGCGAACCAGCCCCAGCATTTT. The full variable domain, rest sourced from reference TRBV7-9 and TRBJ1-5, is DTGVSQNPRHKITKRGQNVTFRCDPISEHNRLYWYRQTLGQGPEFLTYFQNEAQLEKSRLLSDRFSAERPKGSFSTLEIQRTEQGDSAMYLCASSLGTGANQPQHFGDGTRLSIL.

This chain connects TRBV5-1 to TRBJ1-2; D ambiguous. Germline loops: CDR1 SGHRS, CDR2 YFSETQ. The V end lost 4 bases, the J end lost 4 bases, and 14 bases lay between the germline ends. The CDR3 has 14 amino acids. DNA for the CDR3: TGCGCCAGCAGCCTCCTAGACTACTCCTATGGCTACACCTTC. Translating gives CASSLLDYSYGYTF.

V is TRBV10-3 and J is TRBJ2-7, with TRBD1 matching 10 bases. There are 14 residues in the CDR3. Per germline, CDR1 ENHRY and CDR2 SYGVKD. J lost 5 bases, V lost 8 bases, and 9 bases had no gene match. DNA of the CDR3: TGTGCCATCGGGGGGACGACAGGGGGCCACGAGCAGTACTTC. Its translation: CAIGGTTGGHEQYF.

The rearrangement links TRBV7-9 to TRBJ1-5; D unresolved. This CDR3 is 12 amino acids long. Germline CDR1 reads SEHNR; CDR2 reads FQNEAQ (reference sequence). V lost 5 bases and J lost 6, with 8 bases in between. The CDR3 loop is CASSPVAQPQHF. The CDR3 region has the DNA TGTGCCAGCAGCCCCGTCGCTCAGCCCCAGCATTTT.